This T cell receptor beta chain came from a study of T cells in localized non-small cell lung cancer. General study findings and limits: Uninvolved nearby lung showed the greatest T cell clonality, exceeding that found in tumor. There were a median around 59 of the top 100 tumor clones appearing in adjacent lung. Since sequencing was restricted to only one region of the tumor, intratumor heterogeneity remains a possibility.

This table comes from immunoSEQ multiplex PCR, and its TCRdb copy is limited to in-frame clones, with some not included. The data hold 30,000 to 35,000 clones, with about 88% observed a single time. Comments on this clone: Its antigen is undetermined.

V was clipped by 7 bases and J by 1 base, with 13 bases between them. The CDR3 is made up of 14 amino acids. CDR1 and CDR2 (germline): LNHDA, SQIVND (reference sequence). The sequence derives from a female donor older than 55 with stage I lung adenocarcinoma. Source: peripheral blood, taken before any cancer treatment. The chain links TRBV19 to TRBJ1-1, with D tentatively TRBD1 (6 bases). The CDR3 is CASNIGQPNTEAFF. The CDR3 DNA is TGTGCCAGTAATATTGGACAGCCGAACACTGAAGCTTTCTTT.